This TCR beta chain was sequenced for a study of blood T cells in healthy people across ages. Study-level results: Significant beta diversity loss was already apparent by age about 42, declining roughly linearly.

Investigators took around 11 milliliters of peripheral blood from every donor. Primed by a sample-barcoded 5' primer and a J-beta primer mix, a second PCR proceeded for roughly 6 to 12 cycles. A 12-random-nucleotide template-switch adaptor tagged each cDNA molecule. TCRdb re-derived calls from the 5' RACE reads in MiXCR, one entry per CDR3 protein. The sample includes about 1.4 million distinct CDR3 sequences, approximately 60% of them seen just once. As regards this clonotype: Its specificity is not known.

CDR3 length: 20 amino acids. The germline gives CDR1 MDHEN, CDR2 SYDVKM. V was clipped by 3 bases and J by 1 base, with 25 bases between them. The rearrangement uses TRBV28 and TRBJ2-1, with TRBD1 as a possible D gene (6 bases). Sequenced material: blood. The receptor was derived from a man aged 18 to 30 in good health. The CDR3 region is CASSFRDTYLGDRSYNEQFF. The CDR3 DNA reads as TGTGCCAGCAGTTTCCGGGACACGTATTTGGGGGATAGGTCCTACAATGAGCAGTTCTTC.